The 9 T cell receptor beta chains below come from one sample, sequenced in a study of vaccination and CD4 T cells after COVID-19. CD4+ T cells that had been cultured provided DNA sequenced with the Oncomine TCR Beta short-read assay. TCRdb reprocessed the PCR reads with MiXCR, giving one entry per CDR3 protein. The data contain about 21,000 distinct CDR3 sequences, approximately 27% of them singletons. Stated treatment: roughly 10-day PBMC culture with coronavirus spike peptide pools or control peptides (ViraFEST assay). No cognate antigen is known for these TCRs. Material for sequencing was cultured CD4+ T cells from blood. The receptor source for this set is a human donor with COVID-19.

This clonotype came up a few times. The chain joins TRBV14 to TRBJ1-2; D is undetermined. Trimming cost V 3 bases and J 3 bases, with 5 bases left between them. Germline V gene data show CDR1 as SGHDN and CDR2 as FVKESK. CDR3 size: 12 residues. The CDR3 sequence: CASSQGYYGYTF. The CDR3 DNA follows: TGTGCCAGCAGCCAGGGGTACTATGGCTACACCTTC.

The chain has TRBV27 and TRBJ2-6, with D unclear. The CDR3 has 19 residues. Germline V gene data show CDR1 as MNHEY and CDR2 as SMNVEV (reference sequence). Trimming stripped 5 bases from V and 4 bases from J, with 24 bases between. The CDR3 here is CASSPPWPPPPLGANVLTF. DNA of the CDR3: TGTGCCAGCAGTCCCCCGTGGCCGCCCCCCCCCCTGGGGGCCAACGTCCTGACTTTC.

The gene calls are TRBV20-1 and TRBJ2-7; 12 bases are a match to TRBD2. Trimming cost V 0 bases and J 0 bases; bases outside gene matches: 15. Germline CDR1 is DFQATT and CDR2 is SNEGSKA (reference sequence). The CDR3 runs to 20 residues. The CDR3 reads CSARETLLAGGLPSSYEQYF. DNA for the CDR3: TGCAGTGCTAGAGAGACCTTACTAGCGGGGGGTCTACCGAGCTCCTACGAGCAGTACTTC.

This clonotype turned up a few times. CDR3 DNA sequence: TGTGCCAGCAGCTTAAATCGGACGCAAGAGACCCAGTACTTC. This gives the protein CASSLNRTQETQYF. The rearrangement links TRBV7-3 to TRBJ2-5, with D hard to call. Trimming shortened V by 1 base and J by 2 bases, and 8 bases separated the two germline ends. CDR3 length equals 14 residues. Germline V gene lookup returns CDR1 SGHTA and CDR2 FQGTGA.

This clonotype has just a few counts. The chain has TRBV20-1 and TRBJ1-1; D gene unclear. The germline V gene encodes CDR1 DFQATT and CDR2 SNEGSKA (reference sequence). The CDR3 is 13 residues long. CDR3 sequence (DNA): TGCAGACCTTATACGAGACAGAACACTGAAGCTTTCTTT. Amino acid sequence: CRPYTRQNTEAFF.

The chain joins TRBV19 to TRBJ1-1; D remains ambiguous. Germline V gene sequence: CDR1 LNHDA, CDR2 SQIVND (reference sequence). Trimming took off 5 bases at V and 2 bases at J, with 12 bases between the two ends. The CDR3 sequence is 14 residues long. The CDR3 nucleotides read TGTGCCAGTAGTGTGACAATTCAAAACACTGAAGCTTTCTTT. This translates into CASSVTIQNTEAFF.

The chain joins TRBV18 to TRBJ2-3; D gene unclear. Between the trimmed V and J ends, which lost 2 bases and 6 bases, there was a span of 6 bases. This CDR3 comprises 12 residues. CDR1 and CDR2 from the germline V gene are KGHSH and LQKENI. In DNA form, the CDR3 reads TGTGCCAGCTCACCAGCGGCCGATACGCAGTATTTT. This translates into CASSPAADTQYF.

The chain uses TRBV5-6 and TRBJ2-5, with 11 bases fitting TRBD2. The CDR3 runs 15 residues. J lost 5 bases, V lost 4 bases, and 7 bases had no gene match. The germline gives CDR1 SGHDT, CDR2 YYEEEE. CDR3 region: CASSVTSGVGETQYF. DNA of the CDR3: TGTGCCAGCAGCGTGACTAGCGGGGTCGGCGAGACCCAGTACTTC. Full variable domain (remainder filled in from reference TRBV5-6 and TRBJ2-5): DAGVTQSPTHLIKTRGQQVTLRCSPKSGHDTVSWYQQALGQGPQFIFQYYEEEERQRGNFPDRFSGHQFPNYSSELNVNALLLGDSALYLCASSVTSGVGETQYFGPGTRLLVL.

The chain is built from TRBV7-6 and TRBJ2-7; weak D call: TRBD2 (5 bases). The CDR3 length is 13 residues. V lost 1 base, J lost 4 bases, and 8 bases lay in between. Germline-derived CDR1 and CDR2 are SGHVS and FNYEAQ. The CDR3 bases are TGTGCCAGCAGCTTAGGGCCGGGGTACGAGCAGTACTTC. As protein: CASSLGPGYEQYF.